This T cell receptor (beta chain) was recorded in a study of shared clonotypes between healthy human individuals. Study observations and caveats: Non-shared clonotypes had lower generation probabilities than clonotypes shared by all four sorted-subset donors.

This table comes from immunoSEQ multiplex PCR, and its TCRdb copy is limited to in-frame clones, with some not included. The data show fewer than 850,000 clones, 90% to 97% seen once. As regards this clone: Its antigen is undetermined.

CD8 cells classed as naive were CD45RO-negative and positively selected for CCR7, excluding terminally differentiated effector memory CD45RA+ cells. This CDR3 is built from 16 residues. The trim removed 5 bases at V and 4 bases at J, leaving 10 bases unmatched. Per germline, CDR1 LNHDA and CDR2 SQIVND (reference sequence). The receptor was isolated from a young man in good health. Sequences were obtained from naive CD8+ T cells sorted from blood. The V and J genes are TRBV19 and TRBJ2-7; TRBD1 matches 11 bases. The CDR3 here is CASSSRTGGKGYEQYF. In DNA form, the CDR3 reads TGTGCCAGTAGTTCCCGGACAGGGGGCAAGGGATACGAGCAGTACTTC.